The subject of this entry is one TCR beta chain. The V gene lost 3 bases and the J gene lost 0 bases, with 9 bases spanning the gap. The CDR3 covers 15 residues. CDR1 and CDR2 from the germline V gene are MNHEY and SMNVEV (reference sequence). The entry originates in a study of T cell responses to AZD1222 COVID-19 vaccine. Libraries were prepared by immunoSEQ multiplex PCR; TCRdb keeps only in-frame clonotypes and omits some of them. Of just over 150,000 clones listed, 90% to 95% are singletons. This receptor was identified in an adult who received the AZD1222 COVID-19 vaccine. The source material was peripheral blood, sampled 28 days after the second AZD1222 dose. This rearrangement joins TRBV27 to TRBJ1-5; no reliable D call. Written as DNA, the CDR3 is TGTGCCAGCAGTTTCTCCGGGAGTAGCAATCAGCCCCAGCATTTT. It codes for CASSFSGSSNQPQHF.